What follows describes a single T cell receptor beta chain. The antigen is not known. The sample is drawn from a study of T cell responses to AZD1222 COVID-19 vaccine. Study-wide results and limits: With dominance at 160-218 and 743-854, vaccine-associated CD4 TCRs spanned spike.

TCRdb's copy holds only in-frame clones and misses some; the assay was immunoSEQ multiplex PCR. This sample has roughly 96,000 clones, with roughly nine tenths found just once. CDR3 length: 11 residues. The germline V and J ends were trimmed by 3 bases and 8 bases, with 5 bases remaining between them. Germline-derived CDR1 and CDR2 are SEHNR and FQNEAQ (reference sequence). This chain joins TRBV7-9 and TRBJ2-1; D remains unclear. This material consisted of peripheral blood, taken on day 0 of AZD1222 vaccination. This clonotype was obtained from an adult in good health. CDR3 DNA: TGTGCCAGCAGCTTTTCTTATGAGCAGTTCTTC. This encodes CASSFSYEQFF.